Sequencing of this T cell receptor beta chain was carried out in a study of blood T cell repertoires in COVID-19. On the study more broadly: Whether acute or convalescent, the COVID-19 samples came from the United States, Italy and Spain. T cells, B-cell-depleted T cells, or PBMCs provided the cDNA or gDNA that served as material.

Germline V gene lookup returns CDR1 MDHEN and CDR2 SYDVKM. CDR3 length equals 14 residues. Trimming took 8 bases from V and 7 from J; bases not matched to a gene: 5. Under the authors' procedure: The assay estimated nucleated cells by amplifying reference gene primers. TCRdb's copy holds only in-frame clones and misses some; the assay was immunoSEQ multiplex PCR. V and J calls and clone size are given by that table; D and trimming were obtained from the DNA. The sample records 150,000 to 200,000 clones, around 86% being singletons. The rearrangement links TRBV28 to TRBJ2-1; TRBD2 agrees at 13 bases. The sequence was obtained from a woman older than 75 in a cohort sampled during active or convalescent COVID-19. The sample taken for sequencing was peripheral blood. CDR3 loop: CASGGTSGANEQFF. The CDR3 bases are TGTGCCAGCGGAGGGACTAGCGGGGCGAATGAGCAGTTCTTC.